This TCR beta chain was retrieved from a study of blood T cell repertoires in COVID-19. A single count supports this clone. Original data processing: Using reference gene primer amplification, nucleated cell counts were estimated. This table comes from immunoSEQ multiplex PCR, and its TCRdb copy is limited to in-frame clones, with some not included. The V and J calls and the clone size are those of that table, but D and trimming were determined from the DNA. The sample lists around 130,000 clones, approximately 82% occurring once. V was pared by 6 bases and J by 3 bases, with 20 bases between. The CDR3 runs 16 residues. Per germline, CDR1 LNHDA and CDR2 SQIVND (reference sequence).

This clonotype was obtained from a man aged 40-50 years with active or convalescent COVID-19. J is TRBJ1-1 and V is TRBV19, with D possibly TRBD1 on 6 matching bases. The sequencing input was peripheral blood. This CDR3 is CASRSSGGAGDTEAFF. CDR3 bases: TGTGCCAGTAGGTCCAGCGGGGGCGCCGGGGACACTGAAGCTTTCTTT.